Listed here is a single T cell receptor (beta chain). The record originates from a study of blood T cell repertoires in COVID-19. As for the study in general: COVID-19 samples from acute and convalescent phases originated in the United States, Italy and Spain.

Germline V CDR1 and CDR2: GTSNPN, SVGIG (reference sequence). V lost 1 base to trimming and J lost 14 bases; unmatched junction nucleotides: 10. The CDR3 totals 13 residues. Clones were sequenced by immunoSEQ multiplex PCR, and TCRdb holds only the in-frame ones, with some missing. This sample has around 100,000 clones; around 80% occur once, and the top ten carry 20% to 25%. The sequence derives from a man aged 65-85 years with active or convalescent COVID-19. Sequences were obtained from peripheral blood. The rearrangement links TRBV30 to TRBJ1-2; TRBD1 matches 10 bases. The chain's CDR3 is CAWSASPGQGKTF. The CDR3 DNA follows: TGTGCCTGGAGTGCCTCTCCGGGACAGGGGAAGACCTTC. The variable domain in full, completed from reference TRBV30 and TRBJ1-2, reads SQTIHQWPATLVQPVGSPLSLECTVEGTSNPNLYWYRQAAGRGLQLLFYSVGIGQISSEVPQNLSASRPQDRQFILSSKKLLLSDSGFYLCAWSASPGQGKTFGSGTRLTVV.